Listed below are T cell receptor beta chains from one sample, sequenced in a study of molecular identifiers for immune sequencing clone quantification. TCRdb reprocessed the PCR reads via MiXCR and lists one record per CDR3 protein. The repertoire has around 470,000 distinct CDR3 sequences, about a fifth of them found once; the top ten carry more than 0.8%. Sequencing used naive CD8+ T cells from blood, with Jurkat cell RNA spiked in. The receptors were gathered from a human donor in good health. Some libraries in this study had Jurkat cell RNA spiked in. CDR3s include the opening cysteine and the closing phenylalanine or tryptophan. Each record gives: D gene, clone size, J gene, V gene, CDR3 protein, CDR3 DNA. The D gene is left open where the match is weak. Some rows mark clone size as missing; the rest say once, few, many or name a class of expanded clone.

D: TRBD1
size: -
J: TRBJ2-5
V: TRBV5-4
CDR3: CASSTIDRAQETQYF
DNA: TGTGCCAGCAGCACGATCGACAGGGCACAAGAGACCCAGTACTTC

D: -
size: few
J: TRBJ2-2
V: TRBV9
CDR3: CASSRRTGNTGELFF
DNA: TGTGCCAGCAGCCGGAGGACCGGGAACACCGGGGAGCTGTTTTTT

D: -
size: -
J: TRBJ2-1
V: TRBV7-9
CDR3: CASSFPSHNEQFF
DNA: TGTGCCAGCAGCTTCCCGTCCCACAATGAGCAGTTCTTC

D: -
size: many
J: TRBJ2-7
V: TRBV18
CDR3: CASSDLSGQYYEQYF
DNA: TGTGCCAGCTCCGACCTGAGCGGACAGTACTACGAGCAGTACTTC

D: -
size: few
J: TRBJ1-4
V: TRBV27
CDR3: CASSEPPGPLFF
DNA: TGTGCCAGCAGTGAACCCCCCGGACCCCTCTTTTTT

D: TRBD2
size: few
J: TRBJ2-2
V: TRBV11-2
CDR3: CASSPFSGGAPTGELFF
DNA: TGTGCCAGCAGCCCCTTTAGCGGGGGGGCCCCCACCGGGGAGCTGTTTTTT

D: -
size: few
J: TRBJ2-3
V: TRBV12-3/TRBV12-4
CDR3: CASSFDARAIADTQYF
DNA: TGTGCCAGCAGTTTTGATGCGAGAGCTATAGCAGATACGCAGTATTTT

D: TRBD1
size: many
J: TRBJ2-3
V: TRBV7-6
CDR3: CASSLQGIDTQYF
DNA: TGTGCCAGCAGCCTACAGGGGATAGATACGCAGTATTTT

D: -
size: -
J: TRBJ1-2
V: TRBV24-1
CDR3: CATSRQDHNYGYTF
DNA: TGTGCCACCAGCCGACAGGATCATAACTATGGCTACACCTTC

D: TRBD1
size: many
J: TRBJ2-2
V: TRBV4-3
CDR3: CASSLRTGWPGELFF
DNA: TGCGCCAGCAGCCTGAGGACAGGGTGGCCGGGGGAGCTGTTTTTT

D: -
size: few
J: TRBJ2-7
V: TRBV10-2
CDR3: CASSEKPAFSYEQYF
DNA: TGCGCCAGCAGTGAGAAACCCGCCTTCTCCTACGAGCAGTACTTC

D: -
size: few
J: TRBJ2-7
V: TRBV9
CDR3: CASSPGGQNYEQYF
DNA: TGTGCCAGCAGCCCTGGGGGGCAGAACTACGAGCAGTACTTC

D: TRBD2
size: many
J: TRBJ2-1
V: TRBV18
CDR3: CASSLSGTSGNEQFF
DNA: TGTGCCAGCTCACTCTCCGGGACTAGCGGTAATGAGCAGTTCTTC

D: -
size: -
J: TRBJ2-7
V: TRBV4-3
CDR3: CASSQTAYSYEQYF
DNA: TGCGCCAGCAGCCAGACAGCTTACTCCTACGAGCAGTACTTC

D: TRBD1
size: many
J: TRBJ2-7
V: TRBV7-9
CDR3: CASSHRDRGHEQYF
DNA: TGTGCCAGCAGCCACCGGGACAGGGGCCACGAGCAGTACTTC

D: TRBD2
size: few
J: TRBJ2-1
V: TRBV28
CDR3: CASSWRLAEEYNEQFF
DNA: TGTGCCAGCAGTTGGAGGCTAGCGGAGGAGTACAATGAGCAGTTCTTC

D: -
size: -
J: TRBJ1-1
V: TRBV5-3
CDR3: CASSLDTVYTEALF
DNA: TGTGCCAGCAGCTTAGATACAGTTTACACTGAAGCTCTCTTT

D: TRBD1
size: few
J: TRBJ2-7
V: TRBV9
CDR3: CASSFSSGGPPYEQYF
DNA: TGTGCCAGCAGCTTTTCCTCAGGGGGCCCTCCCTACGAGCAGTACTTC

D: -
size: -
J: TRBJ1-4
V: TRBV4-3
CDR3: CASSLRLQRPNEKLFF
DNA: TGCGCCAGCAGCCTTAGGCTGCAGAGACCTAATGAAAAACTGTTTTTT

D: -
size: many
J: TRBJ2-3
V: TRBV25-1
CDR3: CASSQLALGTDTQYF
DNA: TGTGCCAGCAGTCAACTAGCATTGGGGACAGATACGCAGTATTTT

D: -
size: few
J: TRBJ1-1
V: TRBV19
CDR3: CASSGREVTEAFF
DNA: TGTGCCAGTAGCGGGAGGGAGGTCACTGAAGCTTTCTTT

D: -
size: -
J: TRBJ1-5
V: TRBV2
CDR3: CASSRGHYSNQPQHF
DNA: TGTGCCAGCAGTCGCGGACATTATAGCAATCAGCCCCAGCATTTT

D: -
size: many
J: TRBJ2-7
V: TRBV6-2/TRBV6-3
CDR3: CASSPWSESSYEQYF
DNA: TGTGCCAGCAGTCCCTGGTCGGAGAGCTCCTACGAGCAGTACTTC

D: -
size: many
J: TRBJ2-7
V: TRBV4-1
CDR3: CASSFGLSSYEQYF
DNA: TGCGCCAGCAGCTTCGGACTAAGCTCCTACGAGCAGTACTTC

D: -
size: many
J: TRBJ2-1
V: TRBV7-2
CDR3: CASSLLRRENTYEQFF
DNA: TGTGCCAGCAGCTTATTGCGCCGGGAAAATACGTATGAGCAGTTCTTC

D: -
size: once
J: TRBJ1-4
V: TRBV19
CDR3: CASSRVRALSDNEKLFF
DNA: TGTGCCAGTAGTCGGGTGAGGGCGCTGAGCGATAATGAAAAACTGTTTTTT

D: -
size: few
J: TRBJ1-4
V: TRBV12-3/TRBV12-4
CDR3: CASSPPGFNEKLFF
DNA: TGTGCCAGCAGCCCTCCGGGGTTTAATGAAAAACTGTTTTTT

D: -
size: many
J: TRBJ2-3
V: TRBV7-9
CDR3: CASSSDRNTDTQYF
DNA: TGTGCCAGCAGCTCCGACAGAAACACAGATACGCAGTATTTT

D: -
size: many
J: TRBJ2-3
V: TRBV14
CDR3: CASSQGVGGLSTDTQYF
DNA: TGTGCCAGCAGCCAAGGTGTTGGCGGACTGAGCACAGATACGCAGTATTTT